In its sample, the clone carrying this T cell receptor (beta chain) was seen many times. Its matching antigen is unknown. PBMCs stored at -80 C, 2 million in total, were the source of the unsorted libraries. The cDNA was synthesized by 5'RACE incorporating 10-nucleotide random UMIs. Via MiXCR, TCRdb re-called the 5' RACE reads, giving one row per CDR3 protein. The sample carries 75,000 to 80,000 distinct CDR3 sequences, approximately 5% recorded once. This entry comes from a study of neurological immune-mediated disorders. Study-wide context: Among the approximately 35 patients with multiple sclerosis, approximately 31 were relapsing-remitting, while 3 were secondary progressive. Study-level results: The repertoires of 18 of 34 multiple sclerosis patients fell into one related-CDR3 cluster (a possible signature) under phylogenetic grouping.

The TCR comes from a young woman with multiple sclerosis. The specimen sequenced was PBMCs.

CDR3 bases: TGCGCCAGCAGCTCAAGGATCCCAGAAACAGATACGCAGTATTTT. It codes for CASSSRIPETDTQYF. The chain is built from TRBV5-1 and TRBJ2-3; D ambiguous. V was clipped by 3 bases and J by 3 bases, with 14 bases between them. This CDR3 contains 15 residues. Germline CDR1 and CDR2: SGHRS and YFSETQ.